This TCR beta chain was retrieved from a study of shared clonotypes between healthy human individuals (dated by TCRdb to between 2020 and 2021). Study-wide context: The cohort included three men and a couple of women between 18 and 49 years of age. To increase sequencing depth and limit assay-specific biases, TCR repertoire library preparation and sequencing were carried out by different laboratories using diverse techniques. Per donor, three plates each were used for CD4 naive and CD4 memory, two for CD8 naive, and one for CD8 memory. Blood TCR repertoires of about five healthy adults were deeply sequenced to estimate repertoire size and the extent of clonotype sharing between individuals. Each donor's leukapheresis produced roughly between about 0.9 and 9.5 billion PBMCs.

CDR1 and CDR2 were assigned from the germline V gene as KGHSH and LQKENI. The CDR3, cysteine through phenylalanine, is 14 amino acids long. CDR3 DNA only is kept here, 42 bases in frame from base 1. The V and J ends are trimmed by 3 bases and 3 bases, leaving 10 bases between them. Using the deep immunoSEQ assay, TCR CDR3 regions were amplified from genomic DNA by multiplex PCR. Extracted genomic DNA from each cell subset was distributed evenly across all wells of several immunoSEQ 96-well plates, and each plate was treated as a replicate. For sorted subsets, 150 to 250 ng genomic DNA, equal to about 30,000 T cell genomes, was loaded into each replicate PCR. Purified libraries were measured with a Qubit 3.0 fluorometer, size-checked on a Bioanalyzer 2100, and measured again with the KAPA Library Quantification kit. Every immunoSEQ 96-well plate was sequenced on a separate single-read 150-cycle Illumina NextSeq 550 flow cell. As for the authors' bioinformatics: The immunoSEQ output contained only junctional sequences without quality scores, so filtering could not match that applied to full-length reads. Sequences were annotated with PyIR, a Python wrapper for IgBLAST v1.9, using IMGT germline references to assign V/J genes and CDR3. Reads were removed for weak V/J assignments (E-value above 1e-6), missing CDR3, stop codons, out-of-frame junctions, or ambiguous translated residues. V3J clonotypes were defined by identical inferred V gene, J gene, and CDR3 amino acid sequence. To compute the percentage overlap between repertoires, the number of shared unique clonotypes was divided by the size of the smaller repertoire. Repertoire richness was assessed with RTK rarefaction, the Chao1 estimator, and Recon v2.1 estimates of unobserved clonotypes. For all TCRbeta clonotypes obtained by the gDNA method from a few donors, generation probabilities were computed with OLGA. TCRdb carries this immuneACCESS record with in-frame sequences only. Its versions omit some clonotypes, under half of them owing to an unresolved V gene in the studies checked, with the rest unexplained. That table gives V, J and clone size, and the DNA gave D and trimming. A total of roughly 2.4 million clones appear in this sample, 90% to 97% of them only once. The top ten hold roughly 0.13% of the sample.

Donors were healthy HIV-negative adults with no recently reported acute infections or vaccinations. Every donor was a Caucasian adult living in Nashville, Tennessee, USA. Magnetic negative selection was used to enrich CD4+ T cells, after which naive cells were positively selected on CD45RA and the negative fraction became the memory subset. After blood collection by leukapheresis, PBMCs were isolated using Ficoll-Histopaque density gradient centrifugation and then cryopreserved in the vapor phase of liquid nitrogen. Analytical flow cytometry was used to check the purity and quantity of every magnetically sorted T cell population. Genomic DNA was isolated from each sorted fraction and quantified by UV absorbance on a Nanodrop 2000c. Comment on this clone: Its cognate antigen has yet to be identified. No base-level quality is on record; no much larger clone is a single base apart. The same CDR3 is also encoded by other DNA sequences in this sample.

Study-wide findings and limitations: Pairwise subsampling led to the expectation that sequencing depth would affect the degree of clonotype sharing among donors. Rarefaction of sorted-subset datasets indicated incomplete sequencing despite the large sequencing depth. Compared with non-shared clonotypes, clonotypes shared by all four sorted-subset donors had higher generation probabilities. Approximately 4.8% of naive CD4, roughly 3.5% of naive CD8, 2.3% of memory CD4, and around 0.4% of memory CD8 clonotypes were shared across a handful of donors. The small number of donors limited the genetic and exposure-history diversity represented. Larger estimated clonotype richness was generally found for naive subsets than for memory subsets. Sampling was restricted to blood, and TCR repertoires in tissue are likely to differ from TCR repertoires in blood.

Rearrangement joined TRBV18 to TRBJ2-3; the D gene cannot be named for sure. Sequencing was performed on naive CD4+ T cells sorted from blood. Reading the label with the study, this specimen's cell subset or site is: CD45RA+ positively selected. This TCR came from a young man in good health. At the DNA level, the sequence is TGTGCCAGCTCACCCCCTAGTATTACAGATACGCAGTATTTT. This translates into CASSPPSITDTQYF.